This T cell receptor beta chain was retrieved from a study of a mutant IDH1 vaccine in newly diagnosed glioma. Data came from immunoSEQ multiplex PCR; TCRdb stores just in-frame clones and leaves some out. The table lists about 58,000 clones, roughly 80% of them singletons. On this clone: Its cognate antigen is unknown.

Germline CDR1 reads KGHSH; CDR2 reads LQKENI. Trimming at V came to 5 bases and at J to 7 bases, leaving 10 bases not matched to a gene. The CDR3 covers 16 residues. Time point meaning: week 5, during vaccination. Doses of 300 ug of mutant IDH1 20-mer peptide were given with topical imiquimod. The sample here was PBMCs, taken from a glioma patient whose treatment included an IDH1 peptide vaccine. The receptor was derived from a woman between 50 and 59 years old with glioma. The rearrangement links TRBV18 to TRBJ2-1; 11 nucleotides align to TRBD1. Here the CDR3 DNA reads TGTGCCAGCTCAAAGTGGGGACAGGGGGTTCAGAATGAGCAGTTCTTC. Translation: CASSKWGQGVQNEQFF. The full variable domain, its missing parts supplied by reference TRBV18 and TRBJ2-1, is NAGVMQNPRHLVRRRGQEARLRCSPMKGHSHVYWYRQLPEEGLKFMVYLQKENIIDESGMPKERFSAEFPKEGPSILRIQQVVRGDSAAYFCASSKWGQGVQNEQFFGPGTRLTVL.